This T cell receptor beta chain was sequenced during a study of identical twins (dated by TCRdb to about 2016). General notes on the study: The study deep-sequenced TCR alpha and beta repertoires from monozygotic twins, unrelated adults of various ages and cord blood to test whether fetal clonotypes persist. To rule out contamination, the twin experiments were replicated at different times with different library preparation protocols. The investigation overall reported the following: In monozygotic twins, out-of-frame TCR alpha sharing was systematically underestimated by recombination models, although the models agreed with sharing between unrelated individuals. Compared with coincidental sharing between unrelated individuals, an excess of low generation-probability sequences was observed among out-of-frame TCR alpha sequences shared between twins. Because the same donors could not be followed over many years, the conclusions relied on cross-sectional statistical analysis. Abundant cord blood beta clonotypes carried fewer insertions; young adult naive repertoires showed a weaker similar trend, while memory repertoires showed none. Invariant T cells such as MAIT and iNKT could partly confound zero-insertion analyses, though diverse VJ usage argued against this for most clonotypes. In beta out-of-frame sequences, excess twin sharing was weaker, because having fewer shared sequences lowered the signal-to-noise ratio.

The library was made by 5' RACE. Sequencing was carried out with an Illumina HiSeq 2000. Template switching added a universal primer binding site, and the final cDNA carried a unique molecular identifier that allowed TCR cDNA molecules to be counted accurately. First-strand cDNA for TCR alpha and beta chains was synthesized from specific primers in the conserved constant-segment region. To control for contamination, every cDNA library was double barcoded, receiving both a SMART-Mk sample barcode and Illumina barcodes. Two successive PCR steps introduced TruSeq adapter sequences along with Illumina sample barcodes. TCR alpha and beta cDNA libraries were sequenced on the Illumina HiSeq platform with custom primers. Turning to the authors' computational methods: MiGEC was used to process raw reads and extract unique molecular identifiers, and MiXCR was used to find CDR3 positions. For each individual, recombination models were inferred using an EM algorithm with the repgenHMM and IGoR tools. Shared clonotypes were analyzed with the tcR package in R, and sharing was normalized by the product of cloneset sizes. Out-of-frame nonproductive sequences were analyzed to study raw recombination free of thymic and clonal selection effects. In-frame beta chains were kept once TCRdb had trimmed the public reads at Q25 with fastp and called clones with MiXCR. Entries that share a CDR3 protein sequence are merged under the most common genes and DNA. The V and J calls follow TCRdb's processing rather than the paper's. The sample includes a few hundred thousand distinct CDR3 sequences, with less than 20% observed a single time. The biggest ten clones account for around 10% of the sample.

Every donor in the study was a healthy Caucasian. The researchers also sequenced three unrelated adults who were not twins: a male aged 18 to 29, a male aged 50 to 60, and a female aged 50 to 60. Miltenyi CD45RO+ enrichment and human naive T-cell isolation kits were used to isolate memory (CD45RO+) and naive T cells from PBMC. Concerning this clonotype: Its antigen is not yet known. The record has no base qualities; no much larger clone is one base away.

This TCR came from a man aged 50-59 years in good health. The sequencing sample was made of naive T cells sorted from blood. The sample's cell subset or site, from its label and the paper: cells isolated with a human naive T-cell isolation kit.

CDR3 protein: CASSLGVNTGELFF. The nucleotides are TGTGCCAGCAGCTTGGGGGTGAACACCGGGGAGCTGTTTTTT. Recombination connected TRBV5-6 to TRBJ2-2, with no confident D gene call. According to the germline V gene, CDR1 reads SGHDT and CDR2 reads YYEEEE. Measured from the cysteine to the phenylalanine, the CDR3 is 14 residues long. The entry retains the CDR3 DNA only, 42 bases that are in frame from base 1. Cut back by 0 bases and 1 base, the V and J ends lie 4 bases apart.